This T cell receptor (beta chain) emerged from a study of T cells after yellow fever vaccination. General study points: Though weaker, the secondary response peaked faster, on day 5 versus 15. CD4 and CD8 compartments shared a small share of clonotypes.

About this clonotype itself: Its antigen is undetermined.

TCRdb ran MiXCR on the 5' RACE reads and lists one entry per CDR3 protein. The sample lists hundreds of thousands of distinct CDR3 sequences, about 5.2% seen once, with 2.5% to 4% in the top ten. Source: CD4+ T cells sorted from PBMCs, taken on the day of the yellow fever booster vaccination. The receptor was derived from a man between 18 and 29 years old who received the YFV17D yellow fever vaccine.

The CDR3 DNA sequence: TGTGCCAGCAGCCCAATCCCGGGGACCTACCTTGCCGGGGAGCTGTTTTTT. It translates to CASSPIPGTYLAGELFF. The genes are TRBV7-2 and TRBJ2-2; D possibly matches TRBD1 or TRBD2 (5 bases each). With 5 bases removed from V and 6 bases from J, the gap between germline ends came to 22 bases. Germline CDR1 reads SGHTA; CDR2 reads FQGNSA. The CDR3 is made up of 17 amino acids.